This record looks at one T cell receptor (beta chain) sequence and its context. Per the original methods: Amplified reference gene primers provided the basis for estimating nucleated cell counts. This table comes from immunoSEQ multiplex PCR, and its TCRdb copy is limited to in-frame clones, with some not included. V, J and clone size derive from that table, while D and trimming were established from the DNA sequence. The table lists approximately 170,000 clones, 86% of them singletons, with approximately 4% in the top ten. This sample is drawn from a study of blood T cell repertoires in COVID-19. The overall study: Specimens from acute and convalescent COVID-19 originated in the United States, Italy and Spain. The analysed material was cDNA or gDNA that came from T cells, B-cell-depleted T cells, or PBMCs.

From germline, CDR1 is SGHTA and CDR2 FQGNSA. The V end lost 5 bases, the J end lost 2 bases, and 12 bases lay between the germline ends. The CDR3 runs to 14 residues. The source of this sequence is a woman aged 70 to 79 with acute or convalescent COVID-19. The specimen was peripheral blood. This chain joins TRBV7-2 and TRBJ1-2, with D perhaps matching TRBD1 (6 bases). The CDR3 loop reads CASSPFQGNYGYTF. CDR3 DNA: TGTGCCAGCAGCCCATTCCAGGGGAACTATGGCTACACCTTC.